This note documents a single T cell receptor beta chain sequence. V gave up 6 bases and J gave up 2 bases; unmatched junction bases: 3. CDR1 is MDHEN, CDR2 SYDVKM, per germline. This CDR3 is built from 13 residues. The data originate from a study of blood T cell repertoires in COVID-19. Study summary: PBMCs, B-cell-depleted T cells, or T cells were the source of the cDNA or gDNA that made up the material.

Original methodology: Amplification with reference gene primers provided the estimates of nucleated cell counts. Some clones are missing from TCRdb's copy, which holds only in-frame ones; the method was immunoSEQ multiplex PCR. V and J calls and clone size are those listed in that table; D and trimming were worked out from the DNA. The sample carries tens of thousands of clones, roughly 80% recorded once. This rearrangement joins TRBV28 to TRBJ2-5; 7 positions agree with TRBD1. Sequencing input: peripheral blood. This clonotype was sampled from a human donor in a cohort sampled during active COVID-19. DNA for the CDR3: TGTGCCAGCAGCCTCAGGGGGCAAGAGACCCAGTACTTC. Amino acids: CASSLRGQETQYF. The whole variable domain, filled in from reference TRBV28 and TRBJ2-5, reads DVKVTQSSRYLVKRTGEKVFLECVQDMDHENMFWYRQDPGLGLRLIYFSYDVKMKEKGDIPEGYSVSREKKERFSLILESASTNQTSMYLCASSLRGQETQYFGPGTRLLVL.